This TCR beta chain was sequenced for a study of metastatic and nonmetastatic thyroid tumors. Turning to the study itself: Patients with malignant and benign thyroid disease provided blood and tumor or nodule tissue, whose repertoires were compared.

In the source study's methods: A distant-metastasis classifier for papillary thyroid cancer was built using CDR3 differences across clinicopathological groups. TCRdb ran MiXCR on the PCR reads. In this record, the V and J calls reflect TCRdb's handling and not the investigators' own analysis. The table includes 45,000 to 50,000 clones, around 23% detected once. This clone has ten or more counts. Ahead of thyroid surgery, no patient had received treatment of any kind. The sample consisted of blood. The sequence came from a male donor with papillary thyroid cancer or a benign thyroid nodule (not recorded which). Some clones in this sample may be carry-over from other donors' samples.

The CDR3 region is CASRPTSSTYEQYF. Written as DNA, the CDR3 is TGCGCCAGCAGGCCGACTAGTTCCACCTACGAGCAGTACTTC. The chain combines TRBV5-1 with TRBJ2-7, with a possible D match to TRBD2 (6 bases). Germline loops: CDR1 SGHRS, CDR2 YFSETQ. V was shortened by 5 bases and J by 2 bases, with 14 bases between the two germline ends. The CDR3 is made up of 14 amino acids.